A selection of T cell receptor beta chains follows, all from one sample in a study of blood T cell repertoires in COVID-19. Sequenced by immunoSEQ multiplex PCR; TCRdb stores in-frame clones only, minus some. The sample records roughly 78,000 clones, about nine tenths being singletons. Sequenced: peripheral blood. These receptors were collected from an older woman with acute or convalescent COVID-19. Both conserved end residues are part of each CDR3. D genes are given only for firm matches. The size field is filled for only some rows; it gives once, few, many or a size class.

TRBV7-6	.	.	TRBJ2-1	CASSSSGFLYNEQFF	TGTGCCAGCAGCTCGAGCGGGTTCCTTTACAATGAGCAGTTCTTC
TRBV7-9	TRBD2	.	TRBJ2-3	CASSPPGLALGDTQYF	TGTGCCAGCAGCCCCCCCGGACTAGCGTTGGGAGATACGCAGTATTTT
TRBV5-1	TRBD1	once	TRBJ1-6	CASSSQGQRSPLHF	TGCGCCAGCAGCTCACAGGGGCAACGGTCACCCCTCCACTTT
TRBV5-1	TRBD1	.	TRBJ1-1	CASSLSTGGNLAEAFF	TGCGCCAGCAGCTTGTCGACAGGGGGTAATTTGGCTGAAGCTTTCTTT
TRBV5-5	.	once	TRBJ2-2	CASSLAASPRGIGGELFF	TGTGCCAGCAGCTTGGCGGCGTCGCCCAGGGGAATAGGCGGGGAGCTGTTTTTT
TRBV24-1	.	.	TRBJ1-2	CATSDPNALAASYTF	TGTGCCACCAGTGACCCTAATGCCCTGGCGGCTTCCTACACCTTC
TRBV10-1	TRBD1	.	TRBJ2-7	CASSPGQGAATNETRAVQYF	TGCGCCAGCAGTCCGGGACAGGGGGCAGCGACTAACGAAACTCGGGCAGTGCAGTACTTC
TRBV6-5	.	.	TRBJ1-3	CASSYSGHAGNTIYF	TGTGCCAGCAGTTACTCGGGGCACGCTGGAAACACCATATATTTT
TRBV7-2	.	.	TRBJ2-2	CASSFPRAGEKAGELFF	TGTGCCAGCAGCTTTCCTCGCGCGGGTGAGAAAGCCGGGGAGCTGTTTTTT
TRBV2	.	.	TRBJ1-1	CASSEEGVNTEAFF	TGTGCCAGCAGTGAAGAGGGGGTGAACACTGAAGCTTTCTTT
TRBV9	.	few	TRBJ2-1	CASSRSSMENNEQFF	TGTGCCAGCAGCCGGAGCTCGATGGAAAACAATGAGCAGTTCTTC
TRBV21-1	.	.	TRBJ2-2	CASSKVGQGILANTGELFF	.
TRBV28	.	few	TRBJ2-7	CASTQGSSSYEQYF	TGTGCCAGTACTCAGGGGTCCAGCTCCTACGAGCAGTACTTC
TRBV6-1	.	.	TRBJ1-4	CASSDRGRLDEKLFF	TGTGCCAGCAGTGATCGGGGTCGACTGGATGAAAAACTGTTTTTT
TRBV7-2	TRBD1	.	TRBJ1-1	CASSSPTGGIKEAFF	TGTGCCAGCAGCTCCCCGACAGGGGGGATTAAGGAAGCTTTCTTT
TRBV10-3	.	.	TRBJ1-2	CAISENRENYGYTF	TGTGCCATCAGTGAAAACAGGGAAAACTATGGCTACACCTTC
TRBV19	.	once	TRBJ1-5	CASNQGYSNQPQHF	TGTGCCAGTAACCAGGGGTATAGCAATCAGCCCCAGCATTTT
TRBV27	TRBD2	.	TRBJ2-7	CASSLRGDYEQYF	TGTGCCAGCAGTTTACGGGGGGACTACGAGCAGTACTTC
TRBV20-1	.	.	TRBJ1-2	CSASGDNAIYGYTF	TGCAGTGCTAGTGGGGACAATGCTATCTATGGCTACACCTTC
TRBV7-6	TRBD2	.	TRBJ2-7	CASSLWQREAHEQYF	TGTGCCAGCAGCTTGTGGCAGCGGGAGGCCCACGAGCAGTACTTC
TRBV19	TRBD1	once	TRBJ1-4	CASSMGDRGREKLFF	TGTGCCAGTAGTATGGGGGACAGGGGACGAGAAAAACTGTTTTTT
TRBV7-9	TRBD2	.	TRBJ2-2	CASSLRGRALSGELFF	TGTGCCAGCAGCTTACGTGGGAGGGCCCTTTCGGGGGAGCTGTTTTTT
TRBV9	.	.	TRBJ2-2	CASSVATNTGELFF	TGTGCCAGCAGCGTAGCTACGAACACCGGGGAGCTGTTTTTT
TRBV15	.	.	TRBJ1-3	CATSRDNYGNTIYF	TGTGCCACCAGCAGAGACAACTACGGAAACACCATATATTTT
TRBV18	TRBD1	few	TRBJ1-1	CASSKSPDRENTEAFF	TGTGCCAGCTCCAAATCCCCCGACAGGGAGAACACTGAAGCTTTCTTT
TRBV18	.	.	TRBJ1-1	CASSYTVTEAFF	TGTGCCAGCTCATATACGGTCACTGAAGCTTTCTTT
TRBV7-9	.	.	TRBJ2-7	CASSLVQGKTYEQYF	TGTGCCAGCAGCTTAGTGCAGGGGAAAACCTACGAGCAGTACTTC
TRBV6-2/TRBV6-3	TRBD1	.	TRBJ1-5	CASSGDRTTYQPQHF	TGTGCCAGCAGCGGGGACAGAACGACATATCAGCCCCAGCATTTT
TRBV5-4	.	.	TRBJ2-3	CASSLTSGLGTDTQYF	TGTGCCAGCAGCTTGACGTCGGGATTGGGGACAGATACGCAGTATTTT
TRBV27	TRBD2	.	TRBJ2-3	CAIGLAGGTDTQYF	TGTGCCATCGGACTAGCGGGGGGGACAGATACGCAGTATTTT
TRBV28	.	.	TRBJ1-2	CASNSGNYGYTF	TGTGCCAGCAATAGCGGTAACTATGGCTACACCTTC
TRBV12-3/TRBV12-4	.	few	TRBJ1-5	CASRNEGNQPQHF	TGTGCCAGCAGGAACGAGGGTAATCAGCCCCAGCATTTT
TRBV5-4	.	once	TRBJ2-7	CASSLHQGYEQYF	TGTGCCAGCAGCTTGCATCAGGGTTACGAGCAGTACTTC
TRBV5-4	TRBD1	.	TRBJ1-1	CASSPISFQGAETEAFF	TGTGCCAGCAGCCCGATTTCTTTCCAGGGGGCAGAGACTGAAGCTTTCTTT
TRBV18	.	.	TRBJ1-1	CASSQYRFEWTEAFF	TGTGCCAGCTCACAGTACAGGTTTGAGTGGACTGAAGCTTTCTTT
TRBV7-2	.	.	TRBJ1-2	CASSLAETGFSNYGYTF	TGTGCCAGCAGCTTAGCGGAGACAGGTTTCTCTAACTATGGCTACACCTTC
TRBV7-2	.	.	TRBJ1-2	CASSEGYGYTF	TGTGCCAGCAGCGAGGGTTATGGCTACACCTTC
TRBV7-6	TRBD1	.	TRBJ1-4	CASSSARDRGNEKLFF	TGTGCCAGCAGCTCCGCTCGGGACAGGGGTAATGAAAAACTGTTTTTT
TRBV7-2	TRBD1	.	TRBJ2-1	CASSQGTGRGEQFF	TGTGCCAGCAGCCAGGGGACAGGTCGCGGTGAGCAGTTCTTC
TRBV19	TRBD2	.	TRBJ2-7	CASSTQREGSEQYF	TGTGCCAGTAGCACCCAGCGGGAAGGGTCCGAGCAGTACTTC
TRBV5-1	.	.	TRBJ2-7	CASSLESGIGDEQYF	TGCGCCAGCAGCTTGGAATCGGGGATCGGCGACGAGCAGTACTTC
TRBV27	TRBD2	.	TRBJ2-7	CASSFNGGANEQYF	TGTGCCAGCAGTTTTAACGGGGGGGCCAACGAGCAGTACTTC
TRBV3-1/TRBV3-2	.	.	TRBJ2-3	CASSQPGGVRTQYF	TGTGCCAGCAGCCAACCCGGCGGAGTGCGCACGCAGTATTTT
TRBV28	TRBD1	.	TRBJ2-7	CASRSGQGLDYEQYF	TGTGCCAGCAGGTCGGGACAGGGGCTTGACTACGAGCAGTACTTC
TRBV28	TRBD1	.	TRBJ1-4	CASSRQGFNEKLFF	TGTGCCAGCAGTCGACAGGGATTTAATGAAAAACTGTTTTTT
TRBV7-7	.	.	TRBJ2-3	CASSLGGSADTQYF	TGTGCCAGCAGCTTAGGAGGGAGTGCAGATACGCAGTATTTT
TRBV12-3/TRBV12-4	TRBD1	few	TRBJ1-1	CASNRQGAAEAFF	TGTGCCAGCAACCGCCAGGGGGCCGCTGAAGCTTTCTTT
TRBV2	.	once	TRBJ2-2	CASTSLTAGGELFF	TGTGCCAGCACCTCCCTGACTGCCGGCGGGGAGCTGTTTTTT
TRBV27	TRBD2	.	TRBJ2-2	CASNDSGGGGELFF	TGTGCCAGCAATGATAGCGGGGGTGGCGGGGAGCTGTTTTTT
TRBV29-1	.	.	TRBJ2-1	CSVPRGTRINEQFF	TGCAGCGTTCCCAGGGGGACTAGAATAAATGAGCAGTTCTTC
TRBV19	TRBD2	.	TRBJ2-7	CASSGLAGGSYEQYF	TGTGCCAGTAGTGGGCTTGCGGGAGGTTCCTACGAGCAGTACTTC
TRBV7-2	.	.	TRBJ1-6	CASSPRWGRGTLHF	TGTGCCAGCAGCCCCCGGTGGGGCAGGGGAACCCTCCACTTT
TRBV27	TRBD1	once	TRBJ2-6	CASSSTGEAGANVLTF	TGTGCCAGCAGTTCCACAGGGGAAGCTGGGGCCAACGTCCTGACTTTC
TRBV2	TRBD2	.	TRBJ2-7	CASEWGAGGNYEQYF	TGTGCCAGCGAGTGGGGAGCGGGGGGGAACTACGAGCAGTACTTC